This paragraph covers one T cell receptor (beta chain) sequence. No antigen is known for it. There are no base qualities to consult, and no much larger clone falls within one base. The CDR1 and CDR2 encoded by the germline V gene (reference sequence) are DFQATT and SNEGSKA. Trimming leaves V shorter by 3 bases and J shorter by 7 bases, with the junction holding 4 bases beyond the gene matches. The CDR3 contains 12 residues, cysteine and phenylalanine counted. Solely the CDR3 DNA is kept, with 36 bases framed from the first base. The data stem from a study of metastatic and nonmetastatic thyroid tumors (TCRdb year 2020). In the study overall: The researchers compared repertoires between peripheral blood samples and tumor or nodule tissue samples from patients with malignant or benign thyroid disease.

Library creation used PCR. TCRdb shows the sequencer as Illumina HiSeq 4000. The TCR beta-chain CDR3 region of each patient was profiled by high-throughput sequencing. In the original analysis: Drawing on CDR3 differences between clinicopathological groups, the researchers built a classifier meant to tell apart patients with distant-metastatic papillary thyroid cancer. Repertoire diversity was assessed with the Shannon index, and tumor-blood repertoire similarity with the Morisita-Horn index. TCRdb trimmed public reads at Q25 via fastp, called clones via MiXCR and kept in-frame beta chains. The V and J calls and clone size come from TCRdb's table, not from the authors' own analysis. This sample has 20,000 to 25,000 clones in its table, and around a sixth of those were observed once. The top ten hold around 36% of the sample. No treatment had been received by any patient before thyroid surgery. Using T-cell receptor beta sequencing, the researchers looked back retrospectively at clinical samples from patients, gathered between the early 2010s and the late 2010s.

Broader findings and caveats from the paper: TCR beta diversity was reported as significantly higher in malignant tumors than in benign nodules, in both blood and tumor samples.

The specimen was blood. This sequence uses TRBV20-1 and TRBJ2-7, with 9 middle bases fitting TRBD1. This TCR derives from a female donor with papillary thyroid cancer or a benign thyroid nodule (not recorded which). Some clones in this sample may be carry-over from other donors' samples. This receptor carries the CDR3 CSARGTGREQYF. At the DNA level, the sequence is TGCAGTGCTAGGGGGACAGGGCGGGAGCAGTACTTC.